A selection of T cell receptor beta chains follows, all from one sample in a study of cytomegalovirus exposure and HLA in healthy donors. The assay was immunoSEQ multiplex PCR, and TCRdb's table has in-frame clones only and misses some. The table shows over 80,000 clones, with more than 70% occurring only once. The material sequenced was PBMCs. Every receptor here comes from a man aged 35 to 55 in good health and CMV-seronegative. Both conserved end residues are part of each CDR3. D genes are given only for firm matches. Size tells how often a clone was seen (once, few, many) or the class of an expanded clone, and some rows leave it out.

length	D	size	V	J	CDR3	DNA
14	-	-	TRBV7-3	TRBJ2-3	CASSLGSSTDTQYF	TGTGCCAGCAGCTTAGGTAGTAGCACAGATACGCAGTATTTT
18	TRBD1	-	TRBV4-1	TRBJ2-7	CASSQLSLRDRGNYEQYF	TGCGCCAGCAGCCAACTCTCCCTCCGGGACAGGGGAAACTACGAGCAGTACTTC
16	-	-	TRBV6-5	TRBJ2-7	CASSYSAGAKYYEQYF	TGTGCCAGCAGTTATTCGGCAGGCGCTAAGTATTATGAGCAGTACTTC
13	-	-	TRBV6-5	TRBJ1-5	CASSWGRGQPQHF	TGTGCCAGCAGTTGGGGCCGAGGTCAGCCCCAGCATTTT
14	-	few	TRBV19	TRBJ2-2	CASIRRAGGGELFF	TGTGCCAGTATAAGACGGGCGGGCGGTGGGGAGCTGTTTTTT
14	TRBD1	-	TRBV5-1	TRBJ1-1	CASSLDRGGTEAFF	TGCGCCAGCAGCTTAGACAGGGGTGGCACTGAAGCTTTCTTT
13	-	-	TRBV9	TRBJ2-5	CASSVTSAQTQYF	TGTGCCAGCAGCGTGACGAGCGCTCAGACCCAGTACTTC
17	TRBD2	few	TRBV7-2	TRBJ2-2	CASSLLGLAGGSGELFF	TGTGCCAGCAGCCTCCTGGGACTAGCGGGGGGGTCCGGGGAGCTGTTTTTT
15	TRBD1	-	TRBV7-9	TRBJ1-2	CASSSRTGEVYGYTF	TGTGCCAGCAGCTCCCGGACAGGGGAAGTCTATGGCTACACCTTC
17	TRBD1	-	TRBV28	TRBJ1-2	CASSSTGQGARIYGYTF	TGTGCCAGCAGTTCCACGGGACAGGGGGCGCGGATATATGGCTACACCTTC
15	-	-	TRBV7-9	TRBJ2-5	CASSLVSREKETQYF	TGTGCCAGCAGCTTAGTCAGCCGGGAAAAAGAGACCCAGTACTTC
15	-	-	TRBV7-8	TRBJ1-5	CASSLDRYSNQPQHF	TGTGCCAGCAGCTTAGACAGGTATAGCAATCAGCCCCAGCATTTT
15	TRBD1	-	TRBV9	TRBJ2-7	CASSGTGGGTYEQYF	TGTGCCAGCAGCGGGACAGGGGGGGGAACCTACGAGCAGTACTTC